What follows are 16 T cell receptor beta chains derived from one specimen sequenced in a study of cytomegalovirus exposure and HLA in healthy donors. The study ran its PCR with 60 Vbeta and 13 Jbeta primers. Only in-frame clones appear in the TCRdb table, and some are missing; sequencing was by immunoSEQ multiplex PCR. The sample consists of 150,000 to 200,000 clones, around 74% of them appearing once. Sequencing was done on a sample of PBMCs. These receptors were taken from a woman in her 30s in good health and CMV-seronegative.

The rearrangement links TRBV28 to TRBJ2-3; tentatively, D is TRBD1 (5 bases). Germline CDR1 reads MDHEN; CDR2 reads SYDVKM. This CDR3 has 15 amino acids. V was clipped by 0 bases and J by 2 bases, with 9 bases between them. As DNA, the CDR3 is TGTGCCAGCAGTTTATGGGACAAGAACACAGATACGCAGTATTTT. Encoded protein: CASSLWDKNTDTQYF.

This rearrangement joins TRBV14 to TRBJ2-7; D not certain. This CDR3 has 15 amino acids. Looked up from germline, CDR1 is SGHDN and CDR2 is FVKESK. Trimming left V 4 bases short and J 0 bases short, with 13 bases between. CDR3 nucleotide sequence: TGTGCCAGCAGCCTCGAGACAACCCTCTCCTACGAGCAGTACTTC. It is translated as CASSLETTLSYEQYF.

V and J are TRBV30 and TRBJ1-2; TRBD1 aligns across 10 bases. The J segment lost 3 bases and the V segment lost 0 bases, leaving 4 bases of the junction unmatched. Germline CDR1 is GTSNPN and CDR2 is SVGIG (reference sequence). The CDR3 loop spans 15 amino acids. This CDR3 is CAWSVTGGFDYGYTF. CDR3 DNA sequence: TGTGCCTGGAGTGTGACAGGGGGCTTTGACTATGGCTACACCTTC.

The V gene is TRBV29-1, the J gene TRBJ1-3; D not resolved. Deletions cut 5 bases from V and 0 bases from J, with 11 bases between. Per germline, CDR1 SQVTM and CDR2 ANQGSEA. CDR3 length equals 14 residues. The CDR3 loop reads CSVLDWSSGNTIYF. CDR3 bases: TGCAGCGTTCTGGACTGGAGCTCTGGAAACACCATATATTTT.

The V and J genes are TRBV27 and TRBJ2-3; 8 bases are shared with TRBD2. The ends lost 5 bases at V and 11 bases at J; junction bases unmatched: 18. Germline CDR1 is MNHEY and CDR2 is SMNVEV (reference sequence). The length of the CDR3 is 16 residues. The chain's CDR3 is CASSPLGAGGYRGQYF. The CDR3 coding sequence is TGTGCCAGCAGTCCCCTAGGGGCGGGGGGCTACCGAGGGCAGTATTTT.

This clone was seen only once. The chain joins TRBV9 to TRBJ1-4; 8 bases map to TRBD1. With 3 bases clipped from V and 2 bases from J, the junction kept 3 bases outside the gene matches. The CDR3 is 15 residues long. Germline loops: CDR1 SGDLS, CDR2 YYNGEE. CDR3 in DNA: TGTGCCAGCAGCGCCCGGACAGGGACTAATGAAAAACTGTTTTTT. Amino acids: CASSARTGTNEKLFF.

The chain couples TRBV19 to TRBJ1-5; TRBD1 matches at 7 bases. The ends lost 6 bases at V and 11 bases at J; junction bases unmatched: 16. CDR1 and CDR2 from the germline V gene are LNHDA and SQIVND (reference sequence). The CDR3 loop spans 15 amino acids. In DNA, the CDR3 is TGTGCCAGTAGCTATGCCGGGACAGTTATAGGTACCCAGCATTTT. It specifies CASSYAGTVIGTQHF.

This chain links TRBV5-6 with TRBJ2-7, with TRBD2 matching 16 bases. V lost 3 bases and J lost 4; bases outside the gene matches: 13. From germline, CDR1 is SGHDT and CDR2 YYEEEE. The CDR3 is 19 amino acids. The CDR3 protein is CASSSLPGTSGGAWYEQYF. As DNA, the CDR3 is TGTGCCAGCAGCTCCCTCCCCGGGACTAGCGGGGGGGCCTGGTACGAGCAGTACTTC.

The CDR3: CASSTAGGGSAKYF. DNA for the CDR3: TGTGCCAGCAGTACCGCCGGCGGGGGTTCCGCAAAGTACTTC. The rearrangement links TRBV27 to TRBJ2-5; 7 bases match TRBD2. The V segment lost 5 bases and the J segment 12 bases; nucleotides outside the gene matches: 15. The CDR3 extends over 14 amino acids. Germline V gene sequence: CDR1 MNHEY, CDR2 SMNVEV (reference sequence).

This chain joins TRBV4-1 and TRBJ2-3; TRBD2 matches at 9 bases. CDR1 MGHRA and CDR2 YSYEKL come from the germline V gene. The CDR3 contains 15 residues. V was pared by 6 bases and J by 1 base, with 5 bases of the junction left unmatched. This CDR3 is CASRSSGGRTDTQYF. DNA for the CDR3: TGCGCCAGCAGGAGTAGCGGGGGACGCACAGATACGCAGTATTTT.

The chain carries TRBV30 and TRBJ1-6; 7 positions match TRBD1. The CDR3 loop spans 14 amino acids. Trimming at V came to 2 bases and at J to 6 bases, leaving 4 bases not matched to a gene. Per the germline V gene, CDR1 is GTSNPN and CDR2 is SVGIG (reference sequence). CDR3 bases: TGTGCCTGGAGTCGGGACAGTGGTAATTCACCCCTCCACTTT. It translates to CAWSRDSGNSPLHF.

The chain recombines TRBV6-1 with TRBJ2-1; 12 bases agree with TRBD2. Trimming took 0 bases from V and 10 from J; bases not matched to a gene: 4. CDR3 length: 15 residues. CDR1 is MNHNS and CDR2 is SASEGT in the germline V gene. CDR3 in DNA: TGTGCCAGCAGTGAAGCGACTAGCGGGGGCCTCGAGCAGTTCTTC. Amino acid sequence: CASSEATSGGLEQFF.

This chain links TRBV2 with TRBJ2-5; perhaps TRBD1 as D (6 bases). The germline V gene has CDR1 SNHLY and CDR2 FYNNEI. The germline V and J ends were trimmed by 5 bases and 7 bases, with 17 bases remaining between them. This CDR3 is built from 14 residues. The CDR3 DNA is TGTGCCAGCAGTTCCCGACTGGGGGCCGGGACCCAGTACTTC. This codes for CASSSRLGAGTQYF.

The chain carries TRBV18 and TRBJ1-3; 7 nucleotides match TRBD1. The V gene end was trimmed by 5 bases and the J gene end by 2 bases; junction bases not matched to a gene: 9. CDR3 length equals 16 residues. The V gene's germline CDR1 is KGHSH and CDR2 LQKENI. The DNA for the CDR3 is TGTGCCAGCTCAAACCCCGGGACAGCTACTGGAAACACCATATATTTT. This encodes CASSNPGTATGNTIYF.

The chain uses TRBV19 and TRBJ1-4, with 10 positions matching TRBD1. The junction had 11 bases not matched to a gene; V was cut back by 7 bases and J by 9 bases. CDR3 length: 15 amino acids. Germline CDR1 is LNHDA and CDR2 is SQIVND (reference sequence). The CDR3 protein is CASTIPGQGKKKLFF. CDR3 DNA sequence: TGTGCCAGTACCATCCCGGGACAGGGGAAAAAAAAACTGTTTTTT.

The rearrangement links TRBV5-4 to TRBJ2-3, with a possible D match to TRBD2 (6 bases). The germline V gene encodes CDR1 SGHNT and CDR2 YYREEE (reference sequence). This CDR3 region has 13 residues. V was pared by 5 bases and J by 6 bases, with 13 bases between. This CDR3 reads CASSHRGTDTQYF. CDR3 DNA: TGTGCCAGCAGTCACCGGGGGACGGATACGCAGTATTTT.